One T cell receptor beta chain is described in this entry. Germline V gene data show CDR1 as GTSNPN and CDR2 as SVGIG (reference sequence). V was pared by 5 bases and J by 2 bases, with 16 bases of the junction left unmatched. The CDR3 totals 18 residues. The record originates from a study of naive CD8 T cells in extremely preterm neonates. Using immunoSEQ multiplex PCR, the repertoire was profiled, and TCRdb retains in-frame clones only, with some absent. The table has 7,000 to 7,500 clones, almost 98% seen once. This clonotype was sampled from a human donor in good health. Sequenced sample: naive CD8+ T cells from blood. The rearrangement uses TRBV30 and TRBJ2-2; 8 nucleotides align to TRBD1. CDR3 sequence (DNA): TGTGCCTGGTTCACGCGTACAGGGGGTCCCTTTAACACCGGGGAGCTGTTTTTT. Protein product: CAWFTRTGGPFNTGELFF.